Listed here is a single T cell receptor beta chain. What it binds is unknown. The source of the sample is a study of blood T cells in healthy people across ages. PCR was performed a second time for roughly 6 to 12 cycles using a sample-barcoded 5' primer and a J-beta primer mix. TCRdb re-called the 5' RACE reads through MiXCR, storing one row per CDR3 protein. This sample yields 700,000 to 900,000 distinct CDR3 sequences, of which 20% to 30% are seen a single time; 3% belongs to the top ten. Trimming took off 3 bases at V and 0 bases at J, with 8 bases between the two ends. The CDR3 length is 15 residues. Germline V lookup: CDR1 KGHSH, CDR2 LQKENI. Study outcomes and limitations: Bulk PBMC profiling left naive and antigen-experienced comparisons inconclusive.

These records were also assigned to another study, of T cells of mothers and their children. That paper notes: Donation came from three healthy Caucasian mothers together with their six children. Mother-child pairs who were related displayed a slightly higher overlap than unrelated pairs, a difference that was non-significant.

The clonotype comes from a boy between 10 and 17 years old in good health. The sequenced sample was blood. The V and J genes are TRBV18 and TRBJ1-4; TRBD1 is a possible D gene (6 bases). Here the CDR3 DNA reads TGTGCCAGCTCACCGGGGGCGACAACTAATGAAAAACTGTTTTTT. It codes for CASSPGATTNEKLFF.